Sequencing of this T cell receptor beta chain was carried out in a study of T cell responses to AZD1222 COVID-19 vaccine. Profiling relied on immunoSEQ multiplex PCR, and the TCRdb table lists in-frame clones only, not all of them. This table has some 79,000 clones, 80% appearing once. This clone was detected a few times. The antigen is undetermined. Whole-study results and caveats: The sample set comprised mostly white British donors with more females, and clonal diversity was possibly underestimated.

The CDR3 covers 11 residues. Trimming pared 4 bases from V and 6 bases from J, leaving 4 bases between. Germline-derived CDR1 and CDR2 are KGHSH and LQKENI. The TCR sequence derives from an adult who received the AZD1222 COVID-19 vaccine. The sample consisted of peripheral blood, taken 28 days after the second AZD1222 dose. The V call is TRBV18, the J call TRBJ2-1; D is unclear. The chain's CDR3 is CASSRANEQFF. The CDR3 coding sequence is TGTGCCAGCTCACGGGCCAATGAGCAGTTCTTC.